This T cell receptor (beta chain) was documented in a study of CD8 T cells in ankylosing spondylitis. General study results and limits: A TCR beta motif made of fewer than ten highly homologous variants seemed typical of ankylosing spondylitis blood.

TCRdb independently ran MiXCR on the 5' RACE reads; one entry per CDR3 protein. The table has fewer than 500,000 distinct CDR3 sequences, more than 25% seen once. A note on this clonotype: Its antigen is currently unknown.

The CDR3 extends over 17 amino acids. Trimming pared 1 base from V and 5 bases from J, leaving 21 bases between. Germline CDR1 and CDR2: SEHNR and FQNEAQ (reference sequence). Sample: blood, either unsorted or a sorted T cell fraction (not recorded which). The TCR originated in a male donor with ankylosing spondylitis. The chain employs TRBV7-9 and TRBJ2-7, with D tentatively TRBD1 (6 bases). Written as DNA, the CDR3 is TGTGCCAGCAGCTTAGGGAACAGGGTCGGTATCTTAGACGAGCAGTACGTC. Translation gives CASSLGNRVGILDEQYV.